One sample yielded the 31 T cell receptor beta chains listed below, sequenced in a study of shared clonotypes between healthy human individuals. Libraries were prepared by immunoSEQ multiplex PCR; TCRdb keeps only in-frame clonotypes and omits some of them. The table records roughly 2,300,000 clones, 85% to 95% of them present only once. Sequencing was done on a sample of naive CD4+ T cells from PBMCs. Indicated subset: CD45RA+ positively selected. The origin of the receptors is a young man in good health. Some clones in this sample may be carry-over from other donors' samples.

This chain connects TRBV18 to TRBJ2-3; 9 nucleotides align to TRBD2. The CDR3 consists of 17 residues. Losses at the gene ends were 4 bases for V and 2 bases for J; bases not matched to a gene: 10. CDR1 and CDR2 from the germline V gene are KGHSH and LQKENI. The DNA of the CDR3 is TGTGCCAGCTCACGGGATATCATAGCGGGGGACACAGATACGCAGTATTTT. Protein sequence: CASSRDIIAGDTDTQYF. The complete variable domain, with remaining parts taken from reference TRBV18 and TRBJ2-3, reads NAGVMQNPRHLVRRRGQEARLRCSPMKGHSHVYWYRQLPEEGLKFMVYLQKENIIDESGMPKERFSAEFPKEGPSILRIQQVVRGDSAAYFCASSRDIIAGDTDTQYFGPGTRLTVL.

CDR3: CASSPHMGGLFYEQYF. As DNA, the CDR3 is TGCGCCAGCAGCCCCCATATGGGGGGACTTTTCTACGAGCAGTACTTC. The V and J genes are TRBV5-1 and TRBJ2-7; weak D call: TRBD2 (6 bases). The CDR3 sequence is 16 residues long. Looked up from germline, CDR1 is SGHRS and CDR2 is YFSETQ. The V gene lost 4 bases and the J gene lost 3 bases, with 20 bases spanning the gap.

This clone appeared a few times. CDR3 residues: CASKGDFNQPQHF. Written as DNA, the CDR3 is TGTGCCAGCAAGGGGGACTTTAATCAGCCCCAGCATTTT. The gene calls are TRBV2 and TRBJ1-5, with D possibly TRBD1 on 6 matching bases. Deletions cut 7 bases from V and 4 bases from J, with 11 bases between. The CDR3 sequence is 13 residues long. CDR1 and CDR2 (germline): SNHLY, FYNNEI. Looking up the rest from reference TRBV2 and TRBJ1-5 gives the full variable domain: EPEVTQTPSHQVTQMGQEVILRCVPISNHLYFYWYRQILGQKVEFLVSFYNNEISEKSEIFDDQFSVERPDGSNFTLKIRSTKLEDSAMYFCASKGDFNQPQHFGDGTRLSIL.

CDR3 sequence: CASSLFHEKLFF. CDR3 nucleotide sequence: TGTGCCAGCAGCTTATTCCATGAAAAACTGTTTTTT. The chain carries TRBV7-9 and TRBJ1-4; D is unclear. Trimming took off 2 bases at V and 6 bases at J, with 4 bases between the two ends. From germline, CDR1 is SEHNR and CDR2 FQNEAQ (reference sequence). The CDR3 has 12 residues. The full variable domain, its missing parts supplied by reference TRBV7-9 and TRBJ1-4, is DTGVSQNPRHKITKRGQNVTFRCDPISEHNRLYWYRQTLGQGPEFLTYFQNEAQLEKSRLLSDRFSAERPKGSFSTLEIQRTEQGDSAMYLCASSLFHEKLFFGSGTQLSVL.

V is TRBV5-1 and J is TRBJ2-1; 8 nucleotides line up with TRBD2. The germline CDR1 and CDR2 sequences are SGHRS and YFSETQ. After removal of 1 base from V and 5 bases from J, the junction contained 11 bases not matched to a gene. The CDR3 is made up of 17 amino acids. The CDR3 DNA follows: TGCGCCAGCAGCTTGAGGGGGACTAGGGGCCGGAACAATGAGCAGTTCTTC. It codes for CASSLRGTRGRNNEQFF. The full variable domain, in which reference TRBV5-1 and TRBJ2-1 provide the parts outside the CDR3, is KAGVTQTPRYLIKTRGQQVTLSCSPISGHRSVSWYQQTPGQGLQFLFEYFSETQRNKGNFPGRFSGRQFSNSRSEMNVSTLELGDSALYLCASSLRGTRGRNNEQFFGPGTRLTVL.

The chain has TRBV28 and TRBJ2-7, with TRBD1 as a possible D gene (6 bases). CDR1 is MDHEN, CDR2 SYDVKM, per germline. The CDR3 covers 16 residues. V gave up 8 bases and J gave up 3 bases, with 23 bases separating them. The CDR3 reads CASGRRAGASIYEQYF. The CDR3 DNA follows: TGTGCCAGCGGTAGACGGGCAGGGGCCTCGATCTACGAGCAGTACTTC.

Only one count was recorded for this clone. The chain joins TRBV28 to TRBJ1-2; 8 positions agree with TRBD1. V shed 5 bases and J 8 bases; nucleotides not matched to a gene: 13. The germline gives CDR1 MDHEN, CDR2 SYDVKM. The CDR3 runs to 15 residues. CDR3: CASSLDRGSPPGYTF. The CDR3 region has the DNA TGTGCCAGCAGTCTCGACAGGGGTTCCCCCCCGGGCTACACCTTC.

This chain uses TRBV5-1 with TRBJ2-7, with no clear D. Germline lookup yields CDR1 SGHRS and CDR2 YFSETQ. There are 12 residues in the CDR3. The V end lost 2 bases, the J end lost 3 bases, and 6 bases lay between the germline ends. Written as DNA, the CDR3 is TGCGCCAGCAGCTTTACGGGCTACGAGCAGTACTTC. It is translated as CASSFTGYEQYF.

V usage is TRBV13 and J usage is TRBJ2-1; TRBD2 is a possible D gene (5 bases). CDR3 length equals 18 residues. The germline V gene has CDR1 PRHDT and CDR2 FYEKMQ (reference sequence). V lost 4 bases to trimming and J lost 3 bases, with 22 bases between them. CDR3 sequence (DNA): TGTGCCAGCAGCTCCCTTGGGTTTGGTAGCGTACACTACAATGAGCAGTTCTTC. Translating gives CASSSLGFGSVHYNEQFF.

This clone was seen once. The sample holds other DNA sequences that translate to the same CDR3. The chain employs TRBV14 and TRBJ1-3; D is uncertain. This CDR3 spans 14 amino acids. Trimming removed 6 bases at V and 0 bases at J, with 9 bases between. Germline V gene lookup returns CDR1 SGHDN and CDR2 FVKESK. The CDR3 loop reads CASSPTVSGNTIYF. The CDR3 coding sequence is TGTGCCAGCAGTCCGACGGTCTCTGGAAACACCATATATTTT.

This clone has a single count. CDR3 sequence reads: CAITGTGGYEQYF. CDR3 DNA sequence: TGTGCCATCACTGGCACAGGGGGCTACGAGCAGTACTTC. V is TRBV10-3 and J is TRBJ2-7; 8 nucleotides match TRBD1. Germline V gives CDR1 ENHRY, CDR2 SYGVKD. J was trimmed by 3 bases and V by 7 bases; bases with no gene match: 5. The CDR3 loop spans 13 amino acids.

Notes on this clone: The same CDR3 also results from other DNA sequences found in this sample. The chain is built from TRBV6-5 and TRBJ1-1; possible D gene TRBD1, 5 bases. CDR3 length equals 13 residues. Trimming took off 5 bases at V and 2 bases at J, with 9 bases between the two ends. The germline V gene encodes CDR1 MNHEY and CDR2 SVGAGI. The CDR3 region has the DNA TGTGCCAGCAGTCGGACAAGAAACACTGAAGCTTTCTTT. The encoded protein is CASSRTRNTEAFF.

This sequence joins TRBV7-2 and TRBJ1-2; D ambiguous. CDR1 and CDR2 from the germline V gene are SGHTA and FQGNSA. With 3 bases removed from V and 5 bases from J, the gap between germline ends came to 7 bases. This CDR3 is 12 amino acids long. The CDR3 here is CASSLTRYGYTF. The CDR3 bases are TGTGCCAGCAGCTTGACACGGTATGGCTACACCTTC.

With regard to this clone: Other DNA sequences within the sample encode an identical CDR3. The chain joins TRBV6-1 to TRBJ1-2; 9 nucleotides agree with TRBD1. The J segment lost 7 bases and the V segment lost 1 base, leaving 4 bases of the junction unmatched. This CDR3 spans 14 amino acids. Germline V CDR1 and CDR2: MNHNS, SASEGT. The CDR3 reads CASSEVGTGSGYTF. The CDR3 DNA sequence: TGTGCCAGCAGTGAAGTAGGGACAGGGAGTGGCTACACCTTC.

The genes are TRBV7-2 and TRBJ2-7; D remains ambiguous. Germline V gene data show CDR1 as SGHTA and CDR2 as FQGNSA. V was clipped by 2 bases and J by 6 bases, with 8 bases between them. The CDR3 length is 12 residues. CDR3 loop: CASSLSSGEQYF. CDR3 DNA sequence: TGTGCCAGCAGCTTATCCTCGGGCGAGCAGTACTTC.

The V gene is TRBV28, the J gene TRBJ1-2; 9 bases are a match to TRBD1. The CDR3 contains 15 residues. The trim removed 3 bases at V and 8 bases at J, leaving 10 bases unmatched. Germline CDR1 MDHEN, CDR2 SYDVKM. CDR3: CASSFDVQGASGYTF. CDR3 in DNA: TGTGCCAGCAGTTTCGATGTACAGGGGGCGAGCGGCTACACCTTC.

The chain recombines TRBV14 with TRBJ2-3, with D uncertain. The germline V gene has CDR1 SGHDN and CDR2 FVKESK. V dropped 3 bases and J dropped 1 base, with 8 bases sitting between them. The CDR3 runs to 14 residues. The CDR3 sequence: CASSHQVGTDTQYF. DNA for the CDR3: TGTGCCAGCAGCCATCAGGTCGGCACAGATACGCAGTATTTT.

This rearrangement joins TRBV5-4 to TRBJ2-5; a possible D gene is TRBD1 (5 bases). The CDR3 spans 15 residues. From germline, CDR1 is SGHNT and CDR2 YYREEE (reference sequence). The ends were cut back, 4 bases at V and 1 base at J, with 14 bases in the middle. CDR3 in DNA: TGTGCCAGCAGCCCCACGTCAGGGTTCCAAGAGACCCAGTACTTC. Its translation: CASSPTSGFQETQYF. The entire variable domain, with the rest obtained from reference TRBV5-4 and TRBJ2-5, is as follows: ETGVTQSPTHLIKTRGQQVTLRCSSQSGHNTVSWYQQALGQGPQFIFQYYREEENGRGNFPPRFSGLQFPNYSSELNVNALELDDSALYLCASSPTSGFQETQYFGPGTRLLVL.

This rearrangement joins TRBV5-6 to TRBJ2-2, with D tentatively TRBD2 (5 bases). The CDR3 consists of 16 residues. Germline V lookup: CDR1 SGHDT, CDR2 YYEEEE. V lost 1 base and J lost 0, with 10 bases in between. The CDR3 here is CASSLFRLTNTGELFF. DNA for the CDR3: TGTGCCAGCAGCTTGTTTCGACTAACGAACACCGGGGAGCTGTTTTTT.

The chain uses TRBV7-2 and TRBJ1-5; 10 bases map to TRBD1. V shed 3 bases, J shed 6 bases, and the junction held 5 bases outside the gene matches. CDR1 is SGHTA, CDR2 FQGNSA, per germline. The CDR3 consists of 15 residues. CDR3 bases: TGTGCCAGCAGCTTGAGACAGGGGGCATTTCAGCCCCAGCATTTT. It is translated as CASSLRQGAFQPQHF. Using reference TRBV7-2 and TRBJ1-5 for the parts outside the CDR3, the full variable domain is GAGVSQSPSNKVTEKGKDVELRCDPISGHTALYWYRQSLGQGLEFLIYFQGNSAPDKSGLPSDRFSAERTGGSVSTLTIQRTQQEDSAVYLCASSLRQGAFQPQHFGDGTRLSIL.

CDR3 in DNA: TGCGCCAGCAGCCAAGATCGGGGAGCCTACGAGCAGTACTTC. Translating gives CASSQDRGAYEQYF. The rearrangement joins TRBV4-1 to TRBJ2-7; possibly TRBD2 for D (5 bases). Looked up from germline, CDR1 is MGHRA and CDR2 is YSYEKL. The length of the CDR3 is 14 residues. Trimming pared 0 bases from V and 2 bases from J, leaving 8 bases between.

V usage is TRBV6-6 and J usage is TRBJ1-4; possible D gene TRBD1, 6 bases. Germline V CDR1 and CDR2: MNHNY, SVGAGI (reference sequence). This CDR3 has 14 residues. V lost 8 bases and J lost 5, with 15 bases in between. The CDR3 loop reads CASRLQGLNEKLFF. Here the CDR3 DNA reads TGTGCCAGCCGATTACAGGGACTAAATGAAAAACTGTTTTTT.

This chain uses TRBV6-1 with TRBJ2-1, with TRBD1 matching 7 bases. J gave up 6 bases and V 4 bases, and 3 bases lay outside the gene matches. Germline V CDR1 and CDR2: MNHNS, SASEGT. The CDR3 sequence is 13 residues long. CDR3 sequence (DNA): TGTGCCAGCAGTGGGTGGGACAGCAATGAGCAGTTCTTC. This gives the protein CASSGWDSNEQFF.

The chain recombines TRBV11-2 with TRBJ2-1; 7 bases align to TRBD2. The CDR3 length is 15 residues. With V trimmed by 1 base and J by 5 bases, 5 bases remained unmatched. Germline lookup yields CDR1 SGHAT and CDR2 FQNNGV. The CDR3 region is CASSLVSSGNNEQFF. The CDR3 coding sequence is TGTGCCAGCAGCTTAGTATCCAGCGGGAACAATGAGCAGTTCTTC.

J is TRBJ2-5 and V is TRBV6-1, with TRBD2 matching over 13 bases. The length of the CDR3 is 13 residues. The V gene end was trimmed by 6 bases and the J gene end by 5 bases; junction bases not matched to a gene: 0. Germline values: CDR1 MNHNS, CDR2 SASEGT. CDR3 residues: CASRTSGRETQYF. CDR3 DNA sequence: TGTGCCAGCAGGACTAGCGGGAGGGAGACCCAGTACTTC.

Turning to this clone: This sample includes further DNA sequences coding for the same CDR3. The chain couples TRBV28 to TRBJ2-3; the D gene is possibly TRBD2 (7 bases). This CDR3 region has 14 residues. Trimming left V 2 bases short and J 4 bases short, with 10 bases between. Germline-derived CDR1 and CDR2 are MDHEN and SYDVKM. The DNA for the CDR3 is TGTGCCAGCAGTTTAGGGGGGGCTGCAGATACGCAGTATTTT. Protein product: CASSLGGAADTQYF.

The chain has TRBV7-9 and TRBJ1-1, with D unclear. The germline CDR1 and CDR2 sequences are SEHNR and FQNEAQ (reference sequence). CDR3 length equals 10 residues. Trimming cost V 10 bases and J 1 base, with 4 bases left between them. The CDR3 DNA reads TGTGCCACAGAGAACACTGAAGCTTTCTTT. Translating it yields CATENTEAFF. The full variable domain, with the rest looked up from reference TRBV7-9 and TRBJ1-1, is DTGVSQNPRHKITKRGQNVTFRCDPISEHNRLYWYRQTLGQGPEFLTYFQNEAQLEKSRLLSDRFSAERPKGSFSTLEIQRTEQGDSAMYLCATENTEAFFGQGTRLTVV.

Remarks on this clone: This CDR3 is also generated by other DNA sequences in the sample. The chain is built from TRBV28 and TRBJ2-7; 11 bases are a match to TRBD1. In germline, CDR1 is MDHEN, CDR2 SYDVKM. The CDR3 consists of 15 residues. Trimming cost V 4 bases and J 0 bases; bases outside gene matches: 2. The DNA for the CDR3 is TGTGCCAGCAGTTCGGGACAGGGGGGCTCCTACGAGCAGTACTTC. It translates to CASSSGQGGSYEQYF.

CDR3 in amino acids: CATQFSYNSPLHF. In nucleotides, the CDR3 is TGTGCCACACAGTTCTCCTATAATTCACCCCTCCACTTT. The chain combines TRBV6-1 with TRBJ1-6; no reliable D call. Germline lookup yields CDR1 MNHNS and CDR2 SASEGT. V shed 10 bases and J shed 0 bases, with 7 bases lying between them. The CDR3 extends over 13 amino acids.

The chain has TRBV30 and TRBJ1-5; D perhaps matches TRBD1 (5 bases). Trimming shortened V by 1 base and J by 0 bases, and 10 bases separated the two germline ends. CDR1 GTSNPN and CDR2 SVGIG come from the germline V gene (reference sequence). The CDR3 consists of 15 residues. The CDR3 reads CAWSDPGTSNQPQHF. CDR3 DNA sequence: TGTGCCTGGAGTGACCCCGGGACTAGCAATCAGCCCCAGCATTTT.

The chain recombines TRBV29-1 with TRBJ2-1; D might be TRBD1 (6 bases). The CDR3 contains 15 residues. Germline V CDR1 and CDR2: SQVTM, ANQGSEA. Trimming stripped 5 bases from V and 0 bases from J, with 14 bases between. The CDR3 DNA reads TGCAGCGTTTTGGGGGCGGCAAGCTCCTACAATGAGCAGTTCTTC. Encoded protein: CSVLGAASSYNEQFF.